These 23 T cell receptor beta chains were all obtained from the same sample, sequenced in a study of regulatory T cells in long-lasting Graves disease (dated by TCRdb to 2020 to 2022). The sample's time point, from its label and the paper: persistent/refractory GD, antithyroid drugs over 5 years with positive TRAb. For both TCR sequencing and RNA sequencing, RNA was extracted from PBMCs in TRIzol. Libraries were built with multiplex PCR. The sequencing machine was an Illumina HiSeq 4000. iRepertoire HTBI primers and Arm-PCR amplification of CDR3 regions were used to construct TCR beta libraries. The public reads were run again by TCRdb, first through fastp at Q25 and then through MiXCR, and only productive beta chains were kept. Each CDR3 protein gets just one entry, which takes the most common genes and DNA from the rows behind it. The sample table contains hundreds of thousands of distinct CDR3 sequences; only one count was recorded for more than 20% of them. The ten largest clones take up about 8.3% of the sample.

The sample here was peripheral blood mononuclear cells (PBMCs), taken when the disease was refractory, from a patient treated with antithyroid drugs. The receptors here all came from a female donor with Graves disease.

Many counts were recorded for this clonotype. The J gene is TRBJ2-4, the V gene TRBV2; 7 bases are a match to TRBD2. The CDR3 contains 16 residues. The germline V gene has CDR1 SNHLY and CDR2 FYNNEI. The junction had 11 bases not matched to a gene; V was cut back by 5 bases and J by 4 bases. The CDR3 loop is CASSKSRWEGKNIQYF. The CDR3 bases are TGTGCCAGCAGTAAAAGTCGGTGGGAGGGAAAAAACATTCAGTACTTC. Variable domain in full (rest from reference TRBV2 and TRBJ2-4): EPEVTQTPSHQVTQMGQEVILRCVPISNHLYFYWYRQILGQKVEFLVSFYNNEISEKSEIFDDQFSVERPDGSNFTLKIRSTKLEDSAMYFCASSKSRWEGKNIQYFGAGTRLSVL.

A note on this clonotype: A read error may be the cause here, since a much bigger clone is one base away. The rearrangement links TRBV12-3 or TRBV12-4 to TRBJ2-5, with D unclear. The germline V and J ends were trimmed by 3 bases and 4 bases, with 12 bases remaining between them. The CDR3 consists of 14 residues. In nucleotides, the CDR3 is TGTGCCAGCAGTTTTTATGGGTTTGGAGAGACCCAGTACTTC. Encoded protein: CASSFYGFGETQYF.

A remark on this clonotype: A much larger clone differs from this one at a single base, so this may be a read error. The chain is built from TRBV2 and TRBJ1-6, with 9 bases identical to TRBD1. CDR3 length: 14 residues. Germline-derived CDR1 and CDR2 are SNHLY and FYNNEI. V lost 6 bases to trimming and J lost 7 bases; unmatched junction nucleotides: 4. Here the CDR3 reads CASRAGTGNSPLHF. DNA of the CDR3: TGTGCCAGCAGGGCCGGGACAGGGAATTCACCCCTCCACTTT.

This clonotype was detected ten times or more. The V and J genes are TRBV20-1 and TRBJ1-5; tentative D call: TRBD1 (6 bases). The V end was cut by 0 bases, the J end by 4 bases, with 19 bases between. Germline V gives CDR1 DFQATT, CDR2 SNEGSKA (reference sequence). The CDR3 covers 17 residues. In DNA form, the CDR3 reads TGCAGTGCTAGAGACCCTGACCAGGGGCTCCTGAATCAGCCCCAGCATTTT. The encoded protein is CSARDPDQGLLNQPQHF.

This clonotype occurred many times. V gene TRBV2 combines with J gene TRBJ2-7; tentatively, D is TRBD2 (6 bases). V was clipped by 3 bases and J by 6 bases, with 15 bases between them. This CDR3 spans 14 amino acids. CDR1 is SNHLY, CDR2 FYNNEI, per germline. Written as DNA, the CDR3 is TGTGCCAGCAGTGAGGGAGGCAGGGCGGCCGAGCAGTACTTC. Translated, it gives CASSEGGRAAEQYF.

This clonotype was found a few times. The V and J genes are TRBV7-2 and TRBJ2-7; 7 bases are a match to TRBD1. Germline trimming cut 1 base from V and 2 bases from J; bases unmatched to any gene: 8. This CDR3 comprises 16 residues. Per the germline V gene, CDR1 is SGHTA and CDR2 is FQGNSA. CDR3 sequence reads: CASSLVGSQGAYEQYF. CDR3 DNA: TGTGCCAGCAGCTTAGTGGGCTCCCAGGGGGCCTACGAGCAGTACTTC. Full variable domain (remainder filled in from reference TRBV7-2 and TRBJ2-7): GAGVSQSPSNKVTEKGKDVELRCDPISGHTALYWYRQSLGQGLEFLIYFQGNSAPDKSGLPSDRFSAERTGGSVSTLTIQRTQQEDSAVYLCASSLVGSQGAYEQYFGPGTRLTVT.

V and J are TRBV5-5 and TRBJ2-5; possible D gene TRBD2, 5 bases. V shed 3 bases and J shed 4 bases, with 13 bases lying between them. CDR1 and CDR2 from the germline V gene are SGHKS and YYEKEE (reference sequence). CDR3 length: 14 residues. CDR3 loop: CASSSMWAGETQYF. Here the CDR3 DNA reads TGTGCCAGCAGCTCGATGTGGGCGGGAGAGACCCAGTACTTC.

Here the CDR3 reads CSARATTQQYF. Written as DNA, the CDR3 is TGCAGTGCTAGGGCGACTACCCAGCAGTACTTC. This chain links TRBV20-1 with TRBJ2-7, with a possible D match to TRBD2 (5 bases). Germline V gives CDR1 DFQATT, CDR2 SNEGSKA (reference sequence). Trimming removed 3 bases from V and 8 bases from J, with 11 bases in between. The CDR3 runs 11 residues.

This clonotype was observed at least ten times. The CDR3, as DNA: TGTGCCAGCGGTCTAGCGGAGGGCTACGAGCAGTACTTC. It codes for CASGLAEGYEQYF. J is TRBJ2-7 and V is TRBV27, with 7 nucleotides matching TRBD2. This CDR3 region has 13 residues. The germline V gene has CDR1 MNHEY and CDR2 SMNVEV (reference sequence). V lost 8 bases and J lost 3; bases outside the gene matches: 7.

This clonotype has more than one count but fewer than ten. The chain is built from TRBV10-3 and TRBJ2-5, with TRBD1 identical over 7 bases. This CDR3 region has 13 residues. The V gene's germline CDR1 is ENHRY and CDR2 SYGVKD. The V segment lost 10 bases and the J segment 0 bases; nucleotides outside the gene matches: 5. The CDR3 loop reads CATGDRNQETQYF. The CDR3 DNA sequence: TGTGCCACCGGGGACAGAAACCAAGAGACCCAGTACTTC.

On this clonotype: This may stem from a read error, because a much larger clone lies one nucleotide away. The J gene is TRBJ2-7, the V gene TRBV7-3; either TRBD1 or TRBD2 may fit D (5 bases each). The germline gives CDR1 SGHTA, CDR2 FQGTGA. Trimming cost V 5 bases and J 1 base, with 15 bases left between them. The CDR3 totals 15 residues. CDR3: CASSIAGAGSYEQYF. In DNA form, the CDR3 reads TGTGCCAGCAGCATCGCCGGGGCAGGGTCCTACGAGCAGTACTTC.

As concerns this clonotype: A much larger clonotype is one base distant, so this may be a read error. The CDR3 DNA is TGCAGCGTTGATGCTAGAGATAGCAATCAGCCCCAGCATTTT. Translation gives CSVDARDSNQPQHF. The chain links TRBV29-1 to TRBJ1-5, with no clear D. This CDR3 is 14 amino acids long. In germline, CDR1 is SQVTM, CDR2 ANQGSEA. V was trimmed by 3 bases and J by 0 bases, leaving 9 bases between them. The variable domain in full, with the rest retrieved from reference TRBV29-1 and TRBJ1-5, is SAVISQKPSRDICQRGTSLTIQCQVDSQVTMMFWYRQQPGQSLTLIATANQGSEATYESGFVIDKFPISRPNLTFSTLTVSNMSPEDSSIYLCSVDARDSNQPQHFGDGTRLSIL.

V is TRBV19 and J is TRBJ1-5, with a weak D call TRBD1 (5 bases). Germline V lookup: CDR1 LNHDA, CDR2 SQIVND (reference sequence). The ends were cut back, 8 bases at V and 7 bases at J, with 18 bases in the middle. This CDR3 contains 14 residues. This chain's CDR3 is CASLGEGGFQPQHF. CDR3 sequence (DNA): TGTGCCAGTTTGGGGGAGGGAGGGTTCCAGCCCCAGCATTTT.

This clonotype was detected many times. The V gene is TRBV2, the J gene TRBJ2-5; perhaps TRBD2 as D (6 bases). The length of the CDR3 is 13 residues. Germline V lookup: CDR1 SNHLY, CDR2 FYNNEI. Trimming left V 4 bases short and J 5 bases short, with 11 bases between. CDR3 bases: TGTGCCAGCAGTGTCTCAGGAGGGGAGACCCAGTACTTC. Protein: CASSVSGGETQYF.

There are a few counts of this clonotype. This chain connects TRBV12-3 or TRBV12-4 to TRBJ1-1; 7 positions match TRBD1. V was pared by 6 bases and J by 11 bases, with 18 bases of the junction left unmatched. This CDR3 comprises 15 residues. CDR3 coding DNA: TGTGCCAGCAGCCCAGACAGGGCCCCTGGGCTCCGGGCTTTCTTT. Protein: CASSPDRAPGLRAFF.

V usage is TRBV6-1 and J usage is TRBJ2-3; D gene uncertain. The CDR3 is 12 amino acids. Germline V gene lookup returns CDR1 MNHNS and CDR2 SASEGT. V was clipped by 6 bases and J by 6 bases, with 10 bases between them. The CDR3 is CASSSPRDTQYF. CDR3 in DNA: TGTGCCAGCAGCTCGCCTCGGGATACGCAGTATTTT.

Turning to this clonotype: A read error may be the cause here, since a much bigger clone is one base away. V usage is TRBV11-2 and J usage is TRBJ2-5, with 8 positions matching TRBD1. In germline, CDR1 is SGHAT, CDR2 FQNNGV. The CDR3 spans 16 residues. J lost 2 bases, V lost 3 bases, and 8 bases had no gene match. The CDR3 sequence is CASSFNPGTGQETQYF. DNA for the CDR3: TGTGCCAGCAGCTTCAATCCCGGGACAGGACAAGAGACCCAGTACTTC.

This clonotype was seen many times. The J gene is TRBJ2-5, the V gene TRBV18; D might be TRBD2 (6 bases). The CDR3 sequence is 15 residues long. From germline, CDR1 is KGHSH and CDR2 LQKENI. Trimming shortened V by 5 bases and J by 7 bases, and 20 bases separated the two germline ends. CDR3 DNA: TGTGCCAGCTCATCACGGAGGGGCTCCCACTGGACCCAGTACTTC. Translating gives CASSSRRGSHWTQYF. Full variable domain (outside the CDR3, taken from reference TRBV18 and TRBJ2-5): NAGVMQNPRHLVRRRGQEARLRCSPMKGHSHVYWYRQLPEEGLKFMVYLQKENIIDESGMPKERFSAEFPKEGPSILRIQQVVRGDSAAYFCASSSRRGSHWTQYFGPGTRLLVL.

Note on this clonotype: One base away lies a much larger clone, so this may be a sequencing read error. The chain uses TRBV6-5 and TRBJ2-7; D gene ambiguous. Per germline, CDR1 MNHEY and CDR2 SVGAGI. The CDR3 has 12 residues. The CDR3 DNA reads TGTACCAGCAGTTATTTCTCCTACGAGCAGTACTTC. Encoded protein: CTSSYFSYEQYF.

In this sample, this clonotype turned up a few times. The chain joins TRBV2 to TRBJ2-1; D unclear. Germline-derived CDR1 and CDR2 are SNHLY and FYNNEI. The CDR3 sequence is 14 residues long. V lost 4 bases and J 9 bases, leaving 16 bases between the germline ends. The CDR3 DNA sequence: TGTGCCAGCAGTGGCATCCTTTTAGCTAGTGAGCAGTTCTTC. It encodes CASSGILLASEQFF.

This chain uses TRBV20-1 with TRBJ2-7, with 14 bases lining up with TRBD2. Germline V gene data show CDR1 as DFQATT and CDR2 as SNEGSKA (reference sequence). This CDR3 has 16 amino acids. V gave up 4 bases and J gave up 6 bases; unmatched junction bases: 11. DNA for the CDR3: TGCAGTGCTACCCCGGGACTAGCGGGGGCCCGATCCGAGCAGTACTTC. It is translated as CSATPGLAGARSEQYF.

This clonotype was seen many times. V usage is TRBV28 and J usage is TRBJ1-2, with 7 positions matching TRBD1. V gave up 2 bases and J gave up 5 bases; unmatched junction bases: 11. Germline values: CDR1 MDHEN, CDR2 SYDVKM. The CDR3 is made up of 16 amino acids. CDR3: CASSLPLGGGGYGYTF. As DNA, the CDR3 is TGTGCCAGCAGTTTACCGCTCGGAGGGGGCGGATATGGCTACACCTTC.

The chain couples TRBV6-1 to TRBJ2-1; 8 bases map to TRBD1. The CDR3 has 12 amino acids. J was trimmed by 6 bases and V by 7 bases; bases with no gene match: 2. CDR1 is MNHNS and CDR2 is SASEGT in the germline V gene. The CDR3 DNA follows: TGTGCCAGCACCGACAGGGGCAATGAGCAGTTCTTC. Translating it yields CASTDRGNEQFF.